This TCR beta chain stems from a study of blood T cell repertoires in COVID-19. Study-level information: Donors in the United States, Italy and Spain gave samples during acute or convalescent COVID-19.

Germline V gene lookup returns CDR1 SNHLY and CDR2 FYNNEI. This CDR3 contains 13 residues. Trimming took 6 bases from V and 2 from J; bases not matched to a gene: 3. Data came from immunoSEQ multiplex PCR; TCRdb stores just in-frame clones and leaves some out. The sample lists about 72,000 clones; roughly 90% were seen once. The chain employs TRBV2 and TRBJ1-2; 7 bases fit TRBD1. The receptor comes from a human donor in a cohort sampled during active COVID-19. Sample: peripheral blood. CDR3 DNA sequence: TGTGCCAGCAGCGAGACAGGGAACTATGGCTACACCTTC. Translating gives CASSETGNYGYTF.